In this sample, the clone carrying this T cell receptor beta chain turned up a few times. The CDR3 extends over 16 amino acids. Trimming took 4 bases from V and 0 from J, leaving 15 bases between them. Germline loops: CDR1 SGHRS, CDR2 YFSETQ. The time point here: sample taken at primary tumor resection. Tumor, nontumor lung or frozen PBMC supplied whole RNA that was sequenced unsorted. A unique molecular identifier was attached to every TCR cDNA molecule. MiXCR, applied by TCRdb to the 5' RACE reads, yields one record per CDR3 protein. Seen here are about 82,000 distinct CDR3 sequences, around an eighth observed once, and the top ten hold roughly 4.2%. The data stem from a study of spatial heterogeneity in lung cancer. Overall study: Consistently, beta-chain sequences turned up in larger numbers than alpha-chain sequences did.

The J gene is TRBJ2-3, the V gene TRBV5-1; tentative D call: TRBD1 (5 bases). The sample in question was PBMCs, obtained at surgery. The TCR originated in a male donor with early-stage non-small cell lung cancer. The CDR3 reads CASSPPGSPSTDTQYF. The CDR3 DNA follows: TGCGCCAGCAGCCCTCCAGGGTCCCCTAGCACAGATACGCAGTATTTT.